The T cell receptor (beta chain) under discussion was sequenced for a study of blood T cells in healthy people across ages (dated by TCRdb to between 2014 and 2017). In terms of the full investigation: In model experiments, template switching captured roughly one uniquely barcoded TCR beta cDNA molecule for every two T cells. To track age-related changes in TCR beta repertoire diversity, the study relied on deep sequencing normalized with unique cDNA molecular identifiers. Four age groups were formed from the donors: young (average about 17 years), middle-aged (roughly 38), aged (more than 55) and long-lived (roughly 88). Donors of different ages were randomly distributed across sequencing lanes to avoid experimental bias. Two additional independent replicas of 1 million unique cDNA reads from the same blood draw were analyzed for two donors (one aged 18 to 30 and one aged 80 or older). What the research found in general, with its limitations: Observed TCR beta diversity correlated strongly with the percentage of naive T cells measured by flow cytometry. Compared with the aged group, more naive CD4+ T cells, fewer expanded clones and increased TCR diversity were shown by the long-lived group, suggesting age selection. As age increased, observed TCR beta diversity per million T cells dropped in a roughly linear way, and a significant reduction was already evident by age 40. Estimates of total diversity based on one million sequenced T cells were considered lower bounds and underestimates. Bulk unsorted PBMC profiling prevented conclusive comparison of naive and antigen-experienced compartments. Donor CMV infection status was unknown, potentially confounding age-related changes in expanded clonotypes.

Donors were 39 systemically healthy Caucasian individuals from Russia aged roughly 6 to 100 years. Each donor gave ten milliliters of peripheral blood, collected into EDTA-treated Vacutainer tubes. PBMCs were isolated by Ficoll-Paque density-gradient centrifugation, with at least 7 million obtained per sample. Trizol reagent was used to extract total RNA from PBMCs, with at least 5.5 micrograms per sample. Naive CD45RAhigh/CD27high T cell percentages were measured by flow cytometry on a PBMC aliquot from every donor. Library construction relied on 5' RACE. Instrument on record: Illumina HiSeq 2500. A second PCR of about 7 to 12 cycles was performed with a sample-barcoded 5' primer and a J-beta primer mix. A template-switch 5' adaptor carrying 12 random nucleotides introduced a unique molecular identifier onto each TCR beta cDNA molecule. Each sample yielded at least 3 million CDR3-containing paired-end reads. First-strand cDNA synthesis was performed from all RNA using the Mint cDNA synthesis kit, with priming by a TRBC-specific oligonucleotide. After uracil-DNA glycosylase treatment, a first 18-cycle PCR used universal primers M1SS and BC2_uni_R on all cDNA. The paper's data handling went like this. For normalization, 1 million high-quality reads, each with a distinct molecular identifier, were randomly selected from each sample. Instead of being binned into consensus sequences, reads that shared molecular identifiers were thrown out. MiTCR, run with a Q25 quality threshold and the strictest error-elimination algorithm, handled CDR3 identification, clonotype clustering and error correction. A nonparametric unseen species model with Euler transformation was used to estimate lower-bound total TCR beta diversity. In TCRdb, the public reads were trimmed at Q25 with fastp and aligned with MiXCR, with productive beta chains retained. Rows matching on CDR3 protein sequence are summarized as one entry with the most common DNA and genes. TCRdb, rather than the study authors, made the V and J calls. The sample has around 1,700,000 distinct CDR3 sequences on record, roughly 27% of them singletons. Together, the top ten hold about 8% of the sample.

The junction shows trimming of 5 bases on V and 0 bases on J, and the gene matches do not reach 2 bases of it. The CDR3 contains 14 residues, cysteine and phenylalanine counted. The retained sequence is limited to the CDR3, 42 bases, with the frame set at the first base. For CDR1 and CDR2, the germline V gene lists ENHRY and SYGVKD. As concerns this clonotype: It lacks a known antigen. No clone much larger than this one lies a single base away; base qualities are absent.

Sequenced sample: blood. This sequence was found in a woman in her 30s in good health. The chain is made from TRBV10-3 and TRBJ1-2, and 8 junctional nucleotides match TRBD1. Here is the DNA: TGTGCCATCAGTCAGGGGGCGCCTAACTATGGCTACACCTTC. It translates as CAISQGAPNYGYTF.